Shown below are 2 T cell receptor beta chains from a single sample sequenced in a study of T cells of healthy individuals. Each CDR3 protein gets one entry after TCRdb re-called the 5' RACE reads with MiXCR. The sample contains about 100,000 distinct CDR3 sequences, roughly a sixth of which appear only once. These receptors were obtained from a human donor in good health.

This clonotype has a count of ten or more. The chain employs TRBV20-1 and TRBJ2-1; 9 bases fit TRBD2. The CDR3 totals 16 residues. After removal of 1 base from V and 5 bases from J, the junction contained 9 bases not matched to a gene. Germline lookup yields CDR1 DFQATT and CDR2 SNEGSKA (reference sequence). CDR3 DNA: TGCAGTGCTAGAGGACTAGCGGCGAATTCCCACAATGAGCAGTTCTTC. It specifies CSARGLAANSHNEQFF.

The chain recombines TRBV7-2 with TRBJ2-3; D may be TRBD2 (7 bases). Germline-derived CDR1 and CDR2 are SGHTA and FQGNSA. The CDR3 spans 16 residues. The V end lost 2 bases, the J end lost 3 bases, and 15 bases lay between the germline ends. The CDR3 region has the DNA TGTGCCAGCAGCTTATTGTTAGGGGGGGCAACAGATACGCAGTATTTT. Amino acids: CASSLLLGGATDTQYF.